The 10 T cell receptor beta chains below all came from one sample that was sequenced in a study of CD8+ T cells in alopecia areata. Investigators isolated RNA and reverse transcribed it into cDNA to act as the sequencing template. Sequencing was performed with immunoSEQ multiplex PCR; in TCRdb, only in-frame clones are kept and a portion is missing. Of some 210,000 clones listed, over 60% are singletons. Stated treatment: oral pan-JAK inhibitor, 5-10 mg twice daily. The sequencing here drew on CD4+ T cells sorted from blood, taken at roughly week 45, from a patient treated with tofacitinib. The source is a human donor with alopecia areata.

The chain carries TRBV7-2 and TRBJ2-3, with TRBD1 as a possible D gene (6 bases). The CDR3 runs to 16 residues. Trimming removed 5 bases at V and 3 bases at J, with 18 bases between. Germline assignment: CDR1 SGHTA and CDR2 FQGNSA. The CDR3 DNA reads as TGTGCCAGCAGCGTAGTAGCAGGGGTGGGGACAGATACGCAGTATTTT. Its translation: CASSVVAGVGTDTQYF.

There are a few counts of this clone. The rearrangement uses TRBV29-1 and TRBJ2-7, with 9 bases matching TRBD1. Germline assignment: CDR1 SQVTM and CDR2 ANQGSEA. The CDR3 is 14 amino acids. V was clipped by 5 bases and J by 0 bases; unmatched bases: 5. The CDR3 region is CSVSTGGSSYEQYF. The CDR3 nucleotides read TGCAGCGTTTCGACAGGGGGGAGCTCCTACGAGCAGTACTTC.

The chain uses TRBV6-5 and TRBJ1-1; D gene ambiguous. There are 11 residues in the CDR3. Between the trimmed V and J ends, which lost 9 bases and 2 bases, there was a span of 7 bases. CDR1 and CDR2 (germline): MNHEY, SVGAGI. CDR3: CASKRNTEAFF. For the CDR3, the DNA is TGTGCCAGTAAGAGAAACACTGAAGCTTTCTTT.

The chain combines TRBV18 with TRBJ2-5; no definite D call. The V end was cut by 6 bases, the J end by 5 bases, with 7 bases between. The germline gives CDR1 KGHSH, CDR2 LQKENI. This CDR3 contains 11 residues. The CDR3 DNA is TGTGCCAGCTCCTCCGGGGAGACCCAGTACTTC. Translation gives CASSSGETQYF.

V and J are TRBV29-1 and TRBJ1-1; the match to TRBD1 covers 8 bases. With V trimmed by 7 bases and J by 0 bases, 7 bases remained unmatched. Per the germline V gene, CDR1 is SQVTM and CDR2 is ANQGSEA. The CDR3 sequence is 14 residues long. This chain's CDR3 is CSAQTGALNTEAFF. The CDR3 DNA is TGCAGCGCACAGACAGGGGCTTTGAACACTGAAGCTTTCTTT.

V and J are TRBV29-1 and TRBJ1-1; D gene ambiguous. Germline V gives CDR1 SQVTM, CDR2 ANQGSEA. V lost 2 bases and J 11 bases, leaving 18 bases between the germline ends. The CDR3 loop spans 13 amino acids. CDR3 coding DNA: TGCAGCGTTGAAATACCTGTTTGGCGAAGGGCTTTCTTT. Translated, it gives CSVEIPVWRRAFF.

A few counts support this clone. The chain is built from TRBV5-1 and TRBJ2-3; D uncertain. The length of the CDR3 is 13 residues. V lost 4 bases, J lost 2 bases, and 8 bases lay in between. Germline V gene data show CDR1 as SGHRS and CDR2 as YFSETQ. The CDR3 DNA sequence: TGCGCCAGCAGCGGATCGGACACAGATACGCAGTATTTT. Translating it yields CASSGSDTDTQYF.

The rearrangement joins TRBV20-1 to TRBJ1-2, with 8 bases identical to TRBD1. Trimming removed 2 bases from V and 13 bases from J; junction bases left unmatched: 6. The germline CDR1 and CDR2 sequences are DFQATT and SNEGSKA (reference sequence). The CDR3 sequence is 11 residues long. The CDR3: CSARTTGELTF. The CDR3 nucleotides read TGCAGTGCTAGAACGACAGGGGAGCTCACCTTC.

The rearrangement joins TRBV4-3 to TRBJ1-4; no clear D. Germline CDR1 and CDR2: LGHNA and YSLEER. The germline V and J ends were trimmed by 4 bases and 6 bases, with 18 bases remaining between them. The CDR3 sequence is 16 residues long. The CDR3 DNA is TGCGCCAGCAGCCCAACCCCAAAAAGGGTAGATGAAAAACTGTTTTTT. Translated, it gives CASSPTPKRVDEKLFF.

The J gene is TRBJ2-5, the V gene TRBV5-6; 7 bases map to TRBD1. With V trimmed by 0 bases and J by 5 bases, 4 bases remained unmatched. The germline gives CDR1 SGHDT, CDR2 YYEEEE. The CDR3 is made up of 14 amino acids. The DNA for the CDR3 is TGTGCCAGCAGCTTGGAGGGGGCCGATGAGACCCAGTACTTC. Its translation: CASSLEGADETQYF.